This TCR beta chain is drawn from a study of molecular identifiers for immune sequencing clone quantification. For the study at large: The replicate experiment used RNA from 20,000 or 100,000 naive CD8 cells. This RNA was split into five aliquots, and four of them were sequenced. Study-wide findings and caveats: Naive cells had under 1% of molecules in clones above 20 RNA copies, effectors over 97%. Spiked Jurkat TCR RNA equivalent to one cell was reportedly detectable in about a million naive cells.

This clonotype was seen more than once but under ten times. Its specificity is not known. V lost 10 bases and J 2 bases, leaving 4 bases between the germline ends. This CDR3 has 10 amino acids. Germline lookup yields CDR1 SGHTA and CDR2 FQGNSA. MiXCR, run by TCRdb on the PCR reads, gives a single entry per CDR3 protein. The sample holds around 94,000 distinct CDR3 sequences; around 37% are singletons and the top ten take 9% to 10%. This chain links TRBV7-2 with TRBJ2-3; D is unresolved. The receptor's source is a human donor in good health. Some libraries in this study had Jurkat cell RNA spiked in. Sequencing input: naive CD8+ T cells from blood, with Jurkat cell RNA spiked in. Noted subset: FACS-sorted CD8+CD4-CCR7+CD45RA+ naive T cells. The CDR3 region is CATATDTQYF. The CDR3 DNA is TGTGCCACCGCCACAGATACGCAGTATTTT.